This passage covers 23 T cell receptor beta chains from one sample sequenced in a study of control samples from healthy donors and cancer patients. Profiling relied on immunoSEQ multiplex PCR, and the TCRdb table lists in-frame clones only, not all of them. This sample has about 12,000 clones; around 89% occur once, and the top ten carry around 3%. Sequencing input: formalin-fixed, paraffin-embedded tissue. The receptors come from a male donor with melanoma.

In nucleotides, the CDR3 is TGTGCCAGCAGTTTCTCAGACAGGGTTAACTATGGCTACACCTTC. This codes for CASSFSDRVNYGYTF. This rearrangement joins TRBV27 to TRBJ1-2, with 7 bases matching TRBD1. The CDR3 runs 15 residues. J was trimmed by 1 base and V by 3 bases; bases with no gene match: 5. Germline V gene lookup returns CDR1 MNHEY and CDR2 SMNVEV (reference sequence).

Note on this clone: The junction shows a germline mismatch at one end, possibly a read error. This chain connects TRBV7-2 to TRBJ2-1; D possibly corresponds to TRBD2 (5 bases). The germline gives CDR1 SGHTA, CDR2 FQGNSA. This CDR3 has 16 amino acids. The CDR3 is CASSLAPWWENNEQFF. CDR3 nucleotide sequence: TGTGCCAGCAGTTTAGCACCGTGGTGGGAGAACAATGAGCAGTTCTTC. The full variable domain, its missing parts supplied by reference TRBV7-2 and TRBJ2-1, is GAGVSQSPSNKVTEKGKDVELRCDPISGHTALYWYRQSLGQGLEFLIYFQGNSAPDKSGLPSDRFSAERTGGSVSTLTIQRTQQEDSAVYLCASSLAPWWENNEQFFGPGTRLTVL.

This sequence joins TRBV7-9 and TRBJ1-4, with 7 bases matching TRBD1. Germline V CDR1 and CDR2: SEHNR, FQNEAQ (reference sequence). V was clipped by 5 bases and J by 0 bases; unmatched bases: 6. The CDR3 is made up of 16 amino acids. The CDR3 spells CASSTGTVATNEKLFF. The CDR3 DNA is TGTGCCAGCAGCACCGGGACAGTTGCAACTAATGAAAAACTGTTTTTT.

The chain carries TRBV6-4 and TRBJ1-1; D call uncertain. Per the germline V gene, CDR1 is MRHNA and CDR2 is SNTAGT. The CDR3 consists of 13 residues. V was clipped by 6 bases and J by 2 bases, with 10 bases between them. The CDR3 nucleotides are TGTGCCAGCAGCGCAAATGGCAACACTGAAGCTTTCTTT. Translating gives CASSANGNTEAFF.

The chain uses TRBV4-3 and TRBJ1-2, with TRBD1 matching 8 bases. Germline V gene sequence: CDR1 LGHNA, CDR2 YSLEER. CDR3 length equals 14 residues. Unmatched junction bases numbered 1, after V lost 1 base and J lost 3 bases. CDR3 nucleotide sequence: TGCGCCAGCAGCCAAGGGACAGGGTACTATGGCTACACCTTC. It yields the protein CASSQGTGYYGYTF.

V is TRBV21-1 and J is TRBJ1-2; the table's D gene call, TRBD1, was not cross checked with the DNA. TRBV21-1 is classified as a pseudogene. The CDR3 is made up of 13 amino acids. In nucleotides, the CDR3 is TGTGCCAGCATCAAAACCTGCCGCGCAGGATACACCTTC. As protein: CASIKTCRAGYTF.

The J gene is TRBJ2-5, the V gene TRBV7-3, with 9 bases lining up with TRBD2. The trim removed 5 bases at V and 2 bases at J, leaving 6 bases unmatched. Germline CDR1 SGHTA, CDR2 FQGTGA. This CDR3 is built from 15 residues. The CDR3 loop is CASSPAGGKQETQYF. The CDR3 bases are TGTGCCAGCAGCCCTGCGGGAGGGAAACAAGAGACCCAGTACTTC.

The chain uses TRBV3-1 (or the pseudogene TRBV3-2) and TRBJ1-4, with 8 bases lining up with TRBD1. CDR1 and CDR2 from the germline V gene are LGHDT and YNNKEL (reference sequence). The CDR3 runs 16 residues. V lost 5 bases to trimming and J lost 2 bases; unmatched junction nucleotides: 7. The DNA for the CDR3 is TGTGCCAGCAGCATGACAGGGGAGTTGACTAATGAAAAACTGTTTTTT. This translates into CASSMTGELTNEKLFF.

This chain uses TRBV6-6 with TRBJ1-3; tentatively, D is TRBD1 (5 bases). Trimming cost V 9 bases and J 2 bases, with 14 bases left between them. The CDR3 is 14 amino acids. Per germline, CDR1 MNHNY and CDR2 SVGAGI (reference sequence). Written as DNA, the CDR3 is TGTGCCAGTCTTCAGCCAGGGACTGGAAACACCATATATTTT. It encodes CASLQPGTGNTIYF.

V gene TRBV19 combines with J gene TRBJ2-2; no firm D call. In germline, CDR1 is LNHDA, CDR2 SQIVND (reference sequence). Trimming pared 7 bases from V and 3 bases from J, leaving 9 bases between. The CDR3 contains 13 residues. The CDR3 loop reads CASKRWDTGELFF. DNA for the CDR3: TGTGCCAGTAAAAGGTGGGACACCGGGGAGCTGTTTTTT.

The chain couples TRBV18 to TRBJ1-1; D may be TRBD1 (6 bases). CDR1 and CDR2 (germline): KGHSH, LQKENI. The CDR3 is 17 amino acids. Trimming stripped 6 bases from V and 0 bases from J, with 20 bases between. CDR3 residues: CASSQDRMGQMNTEAFF. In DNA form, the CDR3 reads TGTGCCAGCTCCCAAGATCGGATGGGACAAATGAACACTGAAGCTTTCTTT.

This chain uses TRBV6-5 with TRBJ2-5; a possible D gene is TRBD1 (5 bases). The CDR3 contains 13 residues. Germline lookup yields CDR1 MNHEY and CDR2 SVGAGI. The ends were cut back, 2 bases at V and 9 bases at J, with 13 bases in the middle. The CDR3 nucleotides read TGTGCCAGCAGTTACGGCACTCAAGGGGCCCAGTACTTC. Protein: CASSYGTQGAQYF.

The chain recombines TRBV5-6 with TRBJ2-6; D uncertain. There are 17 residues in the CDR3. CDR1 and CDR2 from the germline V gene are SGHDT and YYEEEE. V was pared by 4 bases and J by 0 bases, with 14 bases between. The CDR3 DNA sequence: TGTGCCAGCAGCCCTGACCCTATAGGCTCTGGGGCCAACGTCCTGACTTTC. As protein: CASSPDPIGSGANVLTF.

CDR3 region: CASSPQGTEAFF. The DNA of the CDR3 is TGTGCCAGCAGCCCCCAGGGCACTGAAGCTTTCTTT. This sequence joins TRBV27 and TRBJ1-1; tentative D call: TRBD1 (5 bases). V lost 6 bases to trimming and J lost 4 bases, with 9 bases between them. The CDR3 spans 12 residues. Germline loops: CDR1 MNHEY, CDR2 SMNVEV (reference sequence).

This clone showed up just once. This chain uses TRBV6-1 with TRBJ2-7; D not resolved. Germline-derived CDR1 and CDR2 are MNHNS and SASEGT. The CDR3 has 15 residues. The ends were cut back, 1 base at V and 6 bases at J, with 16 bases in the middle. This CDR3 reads CASSEEQPKVGEQYF. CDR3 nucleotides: TGTGCCAGCAGTGAAGAACAGCCGAAGGTGGGCGAGCAGTACTTC.

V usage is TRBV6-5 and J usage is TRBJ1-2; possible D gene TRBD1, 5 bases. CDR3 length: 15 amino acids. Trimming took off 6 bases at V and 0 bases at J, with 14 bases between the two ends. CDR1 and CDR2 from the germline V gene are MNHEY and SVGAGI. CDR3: CASSRPQTANYGYTF. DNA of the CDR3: TGTGCCAGCAGCCGCCCCCAGACAGCTAACTATGGCTACACCTTC.

The CDR3 reads CASSPYFSSSGMADTQYF. The CDR3 DNA reads TGCGCCAGCAGCCCCTATTTTTCGTCTAGCGGGATGGCAGATACGCAGTATTTT. The V gene is TRBV4-1, the J gene TRBJ2-3; 9 bases are shared with TRBD2. CDR1 and CDR2 (germline): MGHRA, YSYEKL. With 4 bases clipped from V and 4 bases from J, the junction kept 15 bases outside the gene matches. There are 18 residues in the CDR3.

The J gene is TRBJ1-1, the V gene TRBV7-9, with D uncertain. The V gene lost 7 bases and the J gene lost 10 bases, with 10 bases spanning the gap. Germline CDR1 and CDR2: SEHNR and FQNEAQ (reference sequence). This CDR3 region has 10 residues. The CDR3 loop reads CASTQPGAFF. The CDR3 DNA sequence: TGTGCCAGCACCCAGCCTGGAGCTTTCTTT.

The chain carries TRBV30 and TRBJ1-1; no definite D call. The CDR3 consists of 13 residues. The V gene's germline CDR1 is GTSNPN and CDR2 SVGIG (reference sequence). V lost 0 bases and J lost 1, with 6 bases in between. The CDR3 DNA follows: TGTGCCTGGAGTGTGACGGAGAACACTGAAGCTTTCTTT. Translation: CAWSVTENTEAFF. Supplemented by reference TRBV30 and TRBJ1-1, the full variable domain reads SQTIHQWPATLVQPVGSPLSLECTVEGTSNPNLYWYRQAAGRGLQLLFYSVGIGQISSEVPQNLSASRPQDRQFILSSKKLLLSDSGFYLCAWSVTENTEAFFGQGTRLTVV.

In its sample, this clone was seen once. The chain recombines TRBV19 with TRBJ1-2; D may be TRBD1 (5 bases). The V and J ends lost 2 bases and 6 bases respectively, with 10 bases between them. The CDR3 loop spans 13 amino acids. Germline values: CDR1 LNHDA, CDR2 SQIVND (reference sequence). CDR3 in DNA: TGTGCCAGTAGTATACGGGGGAGTCATGGCTACACCTTC. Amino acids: CASSIRGSHGYTF.

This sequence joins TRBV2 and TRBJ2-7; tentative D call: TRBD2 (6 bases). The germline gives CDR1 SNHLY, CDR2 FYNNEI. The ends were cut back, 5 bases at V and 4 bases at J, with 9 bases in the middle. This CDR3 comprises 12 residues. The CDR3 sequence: CASSSTRYEQYF. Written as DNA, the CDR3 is TGTGCCAGCAGTTCGACTAGGTACGAGCAGTACTTC.

The CDR3 sequence: CASSPLPQEGTGELFF. The CDR3 DNA reads TGCGCCAGCAGCCCCCTCCCCCAGGAGGGGACCGGGGAGCTGTTTTTT. The chain links TRBV4-3 to TRBJ2-2; D is perhaps TRBD2 (6 bases). Trimming pared 4 bases from V and 5 bases from J, leaving 17 bases between. Germline CDR1 LGHNA, CDR2 YSLEER. This CDR3 contains 16 residues.

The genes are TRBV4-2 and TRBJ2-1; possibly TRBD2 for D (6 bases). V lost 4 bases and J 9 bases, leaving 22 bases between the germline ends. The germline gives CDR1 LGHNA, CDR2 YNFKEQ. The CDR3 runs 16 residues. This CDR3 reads CASSRTISGEGGEQFF. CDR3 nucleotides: TGTGCCAGCAGCCGTACCATCTCGGGAGAAGGAGGTGAGCAGTTCTTC.